Included here is one T cell receptor beta chain sequence, with context. The junction had 12 bases not matched to a gene; V was cut back by 5 bases and J by 6 bases. The CDR3 runs to 17 residues. Germline CDR1 and CDR2: LNHDA and SQIVND (reference sequence). This sample stems from a study of shared T cell receptors in the human thymus. Only in-frame clones appear in the TCRdb table, and some are missing; sequencing was by immunoSEQ multiplex PCR. Among hundreds of thousands of clones, approximately 83% were seen once, and the ten largest hold about 0.0098%. This sample was shared with a second study, whose subject was human thymus T cells. From that report: Related research reported highly overlapping thymic repertoires among unrelated individuals.

The chain couples TRBV19 to TRBJ1-3, with TRBD1 matching 11 bases. The specimen was thymocytes. The source of this sequence is a girl under three years old with a congenital heart defect. The CDR3 DNA follows: TGTGCCAGTAGTTCAACCTGGACAGGGGGCCCCAAAAACACCATATATTTT. Protein sequence: CASSSTWTGGPKNTIYF.